The TCR beta chain under discussion was sequenced for a study of blood T cells in healthy people across ages. A remark on this clonotype: Antigen specificity is unknown.

The CDR3 has 15 residues. Germline V lookup: CDR1 SQVTM, CDR2 ANQGSEA. Then a second PCR, running about 6 to 12 cycles, was carried out with a sample-barcoded 5' primer and a J-beta primer mix. In TCRdb, the 5' RACE reads were re-called with MiXCR into one record per CDR3 protein. The sample holds about 510,000 distinct CDR3 sequences; approximately 26% are singletons and the top ten take approximately 3.6%. Notes on the study in general: It was not known whether donors were CMV positive (a possible confounder of expanded clonotype changes).

Each sample gave at least 7 million isolated PBMCs. A further study also used this sample, focusing on T cells of mothers and their children.

This receptor was identified in a boy between 2 and 15 years old in good health. The V call is TRBV29-1, the J call TRBJ2-5, with 12 bases fitting TRBD1. The last part of the DNA fits TRBJ2-1 better; the J call may be wrong. The sequenced sample consisted of blood. In DNA form, the CDR3 reads TGCAGCGTTGGAGGGACAGGGGGCAATATCAATGAGCAGTTCTTC. Translated, it gives CSVGGTGGNINEQFF.